A single T cell receptor (beta chain) is shown here with its context. The antigen is unknown. Deletions cut 1 base from V and 4 bases from J, with 7 bases between. The CDR3 spans 13 residues. From germline, CDR1 is SQVTM and CDR2 ANQGSEA. This specimen belongs to a study of CD8+ T cells in alopecia areata. About the research overall: Tofacitinib exposure lasted 6 to 18 months, followed by 6 months off drug. Points from the study as a whole: Mice showed clearer TCR sharing than patients did, a gap that was possibly HLA-related. While patients received tofacitinib, many expanded lesional clones remained present in scalp and blood.

Extracted from the samples, RNA was reverse transcribed into cDNA to serve as the sequencing template. Sequenced by immunoSEQ multiplex PCR; TCRdb stores in-frame clones only, minus some. The profile shows roughly 70,000 clones, roughly 30% of them singletons. Regarding treatment: oral pan-JAK inhibitor, 5-10 mg twice daily. This chain links TRBV29-1 with TRBJ2-2; maybe TRBD1 (6 bases). The sample consisted of CD8+ T cells sorted from blood, taken at week 4, from a patient treated with tofacitinib. This clonotype originated in a human donor with alopecia areata. The CDR3 sequence is CSVEGGLTGELFF. The CDR3 bases are TGCAGCGTTGAAGGGGGGCTCACCGGGGAGCTGTTTTTT.